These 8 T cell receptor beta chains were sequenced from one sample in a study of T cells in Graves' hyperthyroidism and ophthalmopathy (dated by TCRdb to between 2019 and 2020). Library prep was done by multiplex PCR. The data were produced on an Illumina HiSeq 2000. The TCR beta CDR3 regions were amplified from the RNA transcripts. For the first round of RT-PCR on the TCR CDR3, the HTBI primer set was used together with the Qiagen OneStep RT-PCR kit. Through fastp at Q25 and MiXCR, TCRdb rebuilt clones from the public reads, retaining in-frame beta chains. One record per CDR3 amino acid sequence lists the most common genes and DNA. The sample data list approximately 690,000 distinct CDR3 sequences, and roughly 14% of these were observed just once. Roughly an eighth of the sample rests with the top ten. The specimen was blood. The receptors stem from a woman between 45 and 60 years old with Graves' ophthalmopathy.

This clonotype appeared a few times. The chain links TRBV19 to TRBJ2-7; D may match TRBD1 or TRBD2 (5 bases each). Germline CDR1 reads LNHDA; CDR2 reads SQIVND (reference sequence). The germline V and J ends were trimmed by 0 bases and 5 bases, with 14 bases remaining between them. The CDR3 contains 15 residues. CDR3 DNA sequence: TGTGCCAGTAGTATAGATTTTTTGGGGCGGGACGAGCAGTACTTC. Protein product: CASSIDFLGRDEQYF.

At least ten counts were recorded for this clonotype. CDR3 nucleotides: TGCAGTGCTAGTGCCGGGACACACCAAGAGACCCAGTACTTC. It encodes CSASAGTHQETQYF. The V and J genes are TRBV20-1 and TRBJ2-5; maybe TRBD1 (6 bases). The CDR3 is made up of 14 amino acids. The germline V and J ends were trimmed by 3 bases and 0 bases, with 11 bases remaining between them. The V gene's germline CDR1 is DFQATT and CDR2 SNEGSKA (reference sequence).

The CDR3 sequence is CASSLPLLSGNTIYF. CDR3 DNA: TGCGCCAGCAGCTTGCCCCTTCTCTCTGGAAACACCATATATTTT. The chain combines TRBV5-1 with TRBJ1-3; D remains ambiguous. The CDR3 runs 15 residues. Trimming cost V 1 base and J 0 bases, with 8 bases left between them. Germline V gene sequence: CDR1 SGHRS, CDR2 YFSETQ.

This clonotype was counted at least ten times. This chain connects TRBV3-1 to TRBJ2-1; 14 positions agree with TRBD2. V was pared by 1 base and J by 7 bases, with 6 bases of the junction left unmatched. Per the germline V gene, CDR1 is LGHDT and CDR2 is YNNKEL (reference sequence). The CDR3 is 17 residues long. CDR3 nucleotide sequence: TGTGCCAGCAGCCAAGCTGTGACTAGCGGGAGGGGAAATGAGCAGTTCTTC. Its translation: CASSQAVTSGRGNEQFF.

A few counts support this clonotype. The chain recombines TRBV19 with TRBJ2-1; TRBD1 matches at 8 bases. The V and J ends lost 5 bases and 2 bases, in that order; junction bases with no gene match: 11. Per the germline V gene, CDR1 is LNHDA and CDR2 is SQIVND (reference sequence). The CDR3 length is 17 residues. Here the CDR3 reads CASSASRDRTTYNEQFF. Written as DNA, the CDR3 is TGTGCCAGTAGTGCGTCCCGGGACAGGACAACCTACAATGAGCAGTTCTTC.

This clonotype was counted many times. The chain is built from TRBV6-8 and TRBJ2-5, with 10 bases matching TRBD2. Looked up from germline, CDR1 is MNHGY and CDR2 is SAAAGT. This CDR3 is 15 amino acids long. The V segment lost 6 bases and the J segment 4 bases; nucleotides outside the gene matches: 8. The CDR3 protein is CASSALAGVGETQYF. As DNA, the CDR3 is TGTGCCAGCAGCGCCCTAGCGGGAGTTGGAGAGACCCAGTACTTC.

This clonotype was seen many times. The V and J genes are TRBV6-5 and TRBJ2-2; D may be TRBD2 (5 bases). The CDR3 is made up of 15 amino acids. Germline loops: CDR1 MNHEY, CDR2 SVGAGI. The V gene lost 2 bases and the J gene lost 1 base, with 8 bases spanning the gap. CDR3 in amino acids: CASSYDYQNTGELFF. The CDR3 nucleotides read TGTGCCAGCAGTTACGACTACCAGAACACCGGGGAGCTGTTTTTT.

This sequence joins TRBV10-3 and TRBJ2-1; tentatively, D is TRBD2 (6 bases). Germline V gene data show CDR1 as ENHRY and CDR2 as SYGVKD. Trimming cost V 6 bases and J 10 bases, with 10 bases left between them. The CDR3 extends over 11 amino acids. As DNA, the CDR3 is TGTGCCATCAGGGACTATGACGAGCAGTTCTTC. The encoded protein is CAIRDYDEQFF.